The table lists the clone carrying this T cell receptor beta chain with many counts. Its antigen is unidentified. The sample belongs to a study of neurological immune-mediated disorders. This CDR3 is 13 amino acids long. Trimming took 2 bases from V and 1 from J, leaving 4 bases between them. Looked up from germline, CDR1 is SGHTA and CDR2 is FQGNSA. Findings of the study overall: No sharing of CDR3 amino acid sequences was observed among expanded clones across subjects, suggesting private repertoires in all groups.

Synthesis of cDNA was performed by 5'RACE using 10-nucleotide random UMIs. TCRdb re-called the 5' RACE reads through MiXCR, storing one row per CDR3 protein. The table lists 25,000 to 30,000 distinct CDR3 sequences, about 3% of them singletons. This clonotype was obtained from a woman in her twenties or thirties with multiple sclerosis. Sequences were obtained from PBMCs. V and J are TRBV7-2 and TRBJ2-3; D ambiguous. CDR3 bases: TGTGCCAGCAGCTTACTGGGCACAGATACGCAGTATTTT. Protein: CASSLLGTDTQYF.